This entry features one T cell receptor (beta chain) sequence. Its target is not known. Clones were read by immunoSEQ multiplex PCR, and TCRdb kept only the in-frame ones, dropping some. This sample has under 100,000 clones, with roughly 91% found just once. These data are taken from a study of T cells in localized non-small cell lung cancer. Study results and caveats: Since sequencing was restricted to only one region of the tumor, intratumor heterogeneity remains a possibility. Density of T cells in blood, when higher, went with longer overall survival. There was higher T cell clonality in uninvolved adjacent lung than in tumor, and it was highest there.

The CDR3 contains 18 residues. The ends lost 4 bases at V and 8 bases at J; junction bases unmatched: 17. CDR1 is SGHTA and CDR2 is FQGNSA in the germline V gene. The TCR sequence derives from a woman aged 35-70 years with stage I squamous cell lung carcinoma. The material was peripheral blood, obtained before any cancer treatment. V gene TRBV7-2 combines with J gene TRBJ1-4; 9 bases agree with TRBD1. CDR3 amino acids: CASSSNRHPGQGGEKLFF. CDR3 nucleotides: TGTGCCAGCAGCTCGAACAGACATCCGGGACAGGGAGGAGAAAAACTGTTTTTT.